This is a list of T cell receptor beta chains from one sample in a study of PD-1 blockade in classical Hodgkin lymphoma. Assay used: immunoSEQ multiplex PCR; TCRdb lists only in-frame clones, some missing. The profile shows about 30,000 clones, approximately 90% of them singletons. The sample in question was CD4+ T cells from blood, obtained before the fourth cycle of nivolumab. These receptors came from a human donor with classical Hodgkin lymphoma. The CDR3 runs from the conserved cysteine through the conserved F or W. D genes are given only for firm matches. Clone size, where shown, is once, few, many, or a class for clones that have expanded.

CDR3aa	CDR3nt	d_gene	abundance	v_gene	j_gene	len
CASSAQGVDEQYF	TGTGCCAGCTCAGCCCAGGGGGTGGACGAGCAGTACTTC	TRBD1	.	TRBV18	TRBJ2-7	13
CASSDQVWGNQPQHF	TGTGCCAGCAGTGACCAGGTCTGGGGCAATCAGCCCCAGCATTTT	.	.	TRBV6-1	TRBJ1-5	15
CASRDRGLSNSPLHF	TGTGCCAGCAGGGACAGGGGGCTAAGTAATTCACCCCTCCACTTT	TRBD1	.	TRBV6-5	TRBJ1-6	15
CAWSTTGYEQYF	TGTGCCTGGAGTACTACAGGCTACGAGCAGTACTTC	.	.	TRBV30	TRBJ2-7	12
CASSLGLAITAGELFF	TGTGCCAGCAGCTTGGGTCTAGCGATAACCGCCGGGGAGCTGTTTTTT	.	.	TRBV5-6	TRBJ2-2	16
CASSQPTRNYEQYF	TGCGCCAGCAGCCAGCCGACCCGTAACTACGAGCAGTACTTC	.	few	TRBV4-1	TRBJ2-7	14
CASSLRLAGDEQYF	TGTGCCAGCAGCTTGAGGCTAGCGGGAGACGAGCAGTACTTC	TRBD2	once	TRBV5-4	TRBJ2-7	14
CASRIQNTGELFF	TGTGCCAGCAGGATTCAGAACACCGGGGAGCTGTTTTTT	.	.	TRBV25-1	TRBJ2-2	13
CASSRGGPQYF	TGTGCCAGCAGTCGTGGGGGACCCCAGTACTTC	.	.	TRBV6-4	TRBJ2-5	11
CASSQDNGLAGGFGDEQFF	TGCGCCAGCAGCCAAGATAACGGACTAGCGGGGGGATTTGGGGATGAGCAGTTCTTC	TRBD2	.	TRBV4-1	TRBJ2-1	19
CASSLRDRGEETQYF	TGCGCCAGCAGCCTCCGGGACAGGGGTGAAGAGACCCAGTACTTC	TRBD1	.	TRBV23-1	TRBJ2-5	15
CASRNSGRATDTQYF	TGCGCCAGCAGAAATAGCGGGAGGGCAACAGATACGCAGTATTTT	TRBD2	.	TRBV5-1	TRBJ2-3	15
CASSGVSSGSYF	TGTGCCAGCAGTGGGGTTTCTAGTGGTTCCTACTTC	.	.	TRBV6-1	TRBJ2-5	12
CASRSRGRTNEKLFF	TGTGCCAGTAGGTCCAGGGGGCGGACTAATGAAAAACTGTTTTTT	TRBD1	.	TRBV19	TRBJ1-4	15
CASSPLDRGQETQYF	TGTGCCAGCAGTCCCCTGGACAGGGGTCAAGAGACCCAGTACTTC	TRBD1	once	TRBV25-1	TRBJ2-5	15
CASSQRTEGTQYF	TGTGCCAGCAGCCAACGGACAGAAGGTACGCAGTATTTT	.	.	TRBV7-9	TRBJ2-3	13
CASSLMGGAYEQYF	TGTGCCAGCAGCTTAATGGGAGGGGCCTACGAGCAGTACTTC	TRBD2	.	TRBV7-9	TRBJ2-7	14
CASSLLGVEQYF	TGCGCCAGCAGCTTGCTTGGGGTTGAGCAGTACTTC	.	.	TRBV5-1	TRBJ2-7	12
CASSERTGNNSPLHF	TGTGCCAGCAGTGAACGGACAGGGAATAATTCACCCCTCCACTTT	TRBD1	.	TRBV2	TRBJ1-6	15
CASRKPPGNTEAFF	TGTGCCAGCAGAAAGCCCCCAGGGAACACTGAAGCTTTCTTT	.	few	TRBV7-9	TRBJ1-1	14
CASSQGQGQFF	TGTGCCAGCAGCCAAGGACAGGGGCAGTTCTTC	TRBD1	.	TRBV5-6	TRBJ2-1	11
CASSPLIDSHRSTNEKLFF	TGTGCCAGCTCACCCCTGATCGACAGTCACCGGTCAACTAATGAAAAACTGTTTTTT	.	.	TRBV18	TRBJ1-4	19
CASSPLGQGSYEQYF	TGCGCCAGCAGCCCCCTTGGACAGGGGAGCTACGAGCAGTACTTC	TRBD1	.	TRBV5-1	TRBJ2-7	15
CASRTGQGVRAFF	TGTGCCAGCAGAACGGGACAGGGAGTGCGGGCTTTCTTT	TRBD1	.	TRBV28	TRBJ1-1	13
CASSGGGYFGNTIYF	TGTGCCAGCAGTGGGGGGGGATACTTTGGAAACACCATATATTTT	.	.	TRBV2	TRBJ1-3	15
CASSEGKNYEQYF	TGCGCCAGCAGCGAGGGGAAGAACTACGAGCAGTACTTC	.	.	TRBV5-1	TRBJ2-7	13
CASRRPGDSYEQYF	TGTGCCAGCAGGCGCCCGGGGGACTCCTACGAGCAGTACTTC	.	.	TRBV27	TRBJ2-7	14
CATDEGLSTDTQYF	TGTGCCACCGACGAGGGACTGAGCACAGATACGCAGTATTTT	.	.	TRBV28	TRBJ2-3	14
CASSMTGTANSGANVLTF	TGTGCCAGCAGTATGACCGGGACGGCGAACTCTGGGGCCAACGTCCTGACTTTC	.	.	TRBV27	TRBJ2-6	18
CASIGDTEAFF	TGTGCCAGCATAGGGGACACTGAAGCTTTCTTT	.	few	TRBV6-1	TRBJ1-1	11
CAISESTTGGNYEQYF	TGTGCCATCAGTGAGTCGACTACAGGGGGGAACTACGAGCAGTACTTC	TRBD1	.	TRBV10-3	TRBJ2-7	16
CASSWTSQAFF	TGTGCCAGCAGTTGGACGTCCCAAGCTTTCTTT	.	few	TRBV2	TRBJ1-1	11
CASSPSAQSTDTQYF	TGCGCCAGCAGCCCTTCGGCCCAAAGCACAGATACGCAGTATTTT	.	.	TRBV5-1	TRBJ2-3	15
CASSFWCQSFSGNTIYF	TGTGCCAGCAGCTTTTGGTGTCAGTCATTCTCTGGAAACACCATATATTTT	.	.	TRBV5-7	TRBJ1-3	17
CASSLVAVRRVMLAGELFF	TGTGCCAGCAGCTTAGTGGCCGTGCGCCGGGTAATGTTGGCCGGGGAGCTGTTTTTT	.	.	TRBV11-2	TRBJ2-2	19
CASSLGPNYEQYF	TGTGCCAGCAGCTTGGGACCGAACTACGAGCAGTACTTC	.	.	TRBV6-5	TRBJ2-7	13
CASSGTGGKAFF	TGTGCCAGCAGCGGGACAGGGGGGAAAGCTTTCTTT	TRBD1	.	TRBV25-1	TRBJ1-1	12
CASRPAGVKEQFF	TGTGCCAGTCGACCGGCGGGGGTTAAGGAGCAGTTCTTC	TRBD2	.	TRBV19	TRBJ2-1	13
CASSRGSGANEQFF	TGTGCCAGCAGCCGGGGGAGCGGGGCCAATGAGCAGTTCTTC	TRBD2	.	TRBV11-2	TRBJ2-1	14
CAWSAMGQGWVNQPQHF	TGTGCCTGGAGTGCCATGGGACAGGGTTGGGTCAATCAGCCCCAGCATTTT	TRBD1	.	TRBV30	TRBJ1-5	17
CASSSGIGGQPQHF	TGTGCCAGCAGCTCTGGTATTGGGGGGCAGCCCCAGCATTTT	.	.	TRBV5-5	TRBJ1-5	14
CARAQAGTSYEQYF	TGTGCCAGAGCACAGGCGGGAACCTCCTACGAGCAGTACTTC	.	.	TRBV5-4	TRBJ2-7	14
CASRAGTGYYAFF	TGTGCCAGCAGGGCCGGGACAGGATACTATGCTTTCTTT	TRBD1	few	TRBV2	TRBJ1-1	13
CASSEAGYNEQFF	TGCGCCAGCTCCGAGGCAGGGTACAATGAGCAGTTCTTC	.	.	TRBV5-1	TRBJ2-1	13